This TCR beta chain was found in a study of T-cell reconstitution after alpha-beta-depleted transplantation in children. Researchers prepared the TCRbeta library using unique molecular identifiers, the study reports. TCRdb ran MiXCR on the PCR reads and lists one entry per CDR3 protein. The sample carries 380,000 or so distinct CDR3 sequences, 10% to 15% recorded once. The TCR sequence derives from a human donor who donated a stem cell graft to a child with Fanconi anemia. The source was PBMCs, collected from the stem cell graft.

CDR3 loop: CASSLQVGGNTEAFF. The CDR3 DNA reads as TGCGCCAGCAGCTTGCAGGTAGGGGGGAACACTGAAGCTTTCTTT. This chain uses TRBV5-1 with TRBJ1-1, with D maybe TRBD1 (6 bases). Germline CDR1 is SGHRS and CDR2 is YFSETQ. Trimming pared 1 base from V and 1 base from J, leaving 11 bases between. The CDR3 is 15 residues long.